The T cell receptor beta chain described here comes from a study of neurological immune-mediated disorders. TCRdb reprocessed the 5' RACE reads via MiXCR and lists one record per CDR3 protein. The table records 20,000 to 25,000 distinct CDR3 sequences, 15% of them present only once. Sample share makes this clonotype medium-sized (0.01 to 0.1%). V shed 2 bases, J shed 6 bases, and the junction held 2 bases outside the gene matches. Per germline, CDR1 SGHTA and CDR2 FQGNSA. The CDR3 extends over 13 amino acids. The specimen sequenced was PBMCs. V gene TRBV7-2 combines with J gene TRBJ2-7; 9 nucleotides match TRBD2. The origin of this receptor is a female donor with HTLV-1-associated myelopathy (HAM/TSP). CDR3 DNA: TGTGCCAGCAGCTTACTAGCGGGGCGCGAGCAGTACTTC. Protein sequence: CASSLLAGREQYF.